A single sample is the source of the 16 T cell receptor beta chains below, sequenced in a study of identical twins. TCRdb ran MiXCR on the 5' RACE reads and lists one entry per CDR3 protein. The sample has approximately 490,000 distinct CDR3 sequences, 20% to 25% seen once. These data were likewise used in another study, on yellow fever vaccine responses in identical twins.

The sample consisted of CD4+ T cells sorted from blood. The receptor set was obtained from a woman aged 18-30 years in good health.

V usage is TRBV6-2 or TRBV6-3 and J usage is TRBJ2-7, with 10 bases identical to TRBD2. This CDR3 has 17 amino acids. The trim removed 2 bases at V and 0 bases at J, leaving 7 bases unmatched. Germline assignment: CDR1 MNHEY and CDR2 SVGEGT. The CDR3 DNA sequence: TGTGCCAGCAGTTACACAAGGACTAGCGGAGCCTCCTACGAGCAGTACTTC. Protein: CASSYTRTSGASYEQYF.

This clonotype showed up just a few times. This CDR3 is CASSKDSAKNIQYF. CDR3 nucleotide sequence: TGTGCCAGCAGTAAGGACTCAGCCAAAAACATTCAGTACTTC. The chain combines TRBV28 with TRBJ2-4; weak D call: TRBD2 (5 bases). Looked up from germline, CDR1 is MDHEN and CDR2 is SYDVKM. V shed 5 bases and J shed 0 bases, with 8 bases lying between them. The CDR3 runs 14 residues. Looking up the rest from reference TRBV28 and TRBJ2-4 gives the full variable domain: DVKVTQSSRYLVKRTGEKVFLECVQDMDHENMFWYRQDPGLGLRLIYFSYDVKMKEKGDIPEGYSVSREKKERFSLILESASTNQTSMYLCASSKDSAKNIQYFGAGTRLSVL.

The chain recombines TRBV2 with TRBJ2-1; 10 bases fit TRBD2. The CDR3 has 15 residues. The V gene's germline CDR1 is SNHLY and CDR2 FYNNEI. V trimming: 3 bases; J trimming: 8 bases; junction bases outside the gene matches: 7. CDR3 region: CASSERAGGRDEQFF. The CDR3 bases are TGTGCCAGCAGTGAGAGAGCGGGGGGGCGCGATGAGCAGTTCTTC.

This chain joins TRBV7-8 and TRBJ2-3; 8 nucleotides agree with TRBD2. This CDR3 comprises 19 residues. V lost 1 base to trimming and J lost 1 base; unmatched junction nucleotides: 13. In germline, CDR1 is SGHVS, CDR2 FQNEAQ. CDR3 loop: CASSLGTGLAAPRTDTQYF. The DNA of the CDR3 is TGTGCCAGCAGCTTAGGTACTGGACTAGCCGCCCCTCGCACAGATACGCAGTATTTT.

This chain joins TRBV12-3 or TRBV12-4 and TRBJ1-3; D not resolved. V dropped 6 bases and J dropped 0 bases, with 18 bases sitting between them. CDR3 length: 17 amino acids. The CDR3 nucleotides are TGTGCCAGCAGGGGAGTCGGACCGAATAACTCTGGAAACACCATATATTTT. Amino acid sequence: CASRGVGPNNSGNTIYF.

This clonotype was picked up a small number of times. The chain couples TRBV10-2 to TRBJ2-7, with unresolved D. The CDR3 totals 13 residues. Trimming took 5 bases from V and 4 from J, leaving 12 bases between them. CDR1 is WSHSY, CDR2 SAAADI, per germline. The CDR3 loop reads CASSHQAEYEQYV. The CDR3 DNA follows: TGCGCCAGCAGTCACCAGGCGGAATACGAGCAGTACGTC.

This rearrangement joins TRBV5-1 to TRBJ1-2; D is undetermined. In germline, CDR1 is SGHRS, CDR2 YFSETQ. Trimming took off 4 bases at V and 0 bases at J, with 13 bases between the two ends. The CDR3 length is 15 residues. The CDR3: CASSPAGASNYGYTF. CDR3 coding DNA: TGCGCCAGCAGCCCAGCGGGAGCATCTAACTATGGCTACACCTTC.

This clonotype appeared a few times. J is TRBJ1-5 and V is TRBV6-1; the D gene is possibly TRBD1 (5 bases). With 7 bases removed from V and 2 bases from J, the gap between germline ends came to 15 bases. CDR3 length: 15 amino acids. CDR1 is MNHNS and CDR2 is SASEGT in the germline V gene. CDR3 sequence (DNA): TGTGCCAGCACCCGGGGCTTCGGGGGCAATCAGCCCCAGCATTTT. Amino acids: CASTRGFGGNQPQHF.

This chain connects TRBV19 to TRBJ2-7; no firm D call. This CDR3 region has 13 residues. V was trimmed by 0 bases and J by 3 bases, leaving 6 bases between them. CDR1 is LNHDA, CDR2 SQIVND, per germline (reference sequence). The CDR3 DNA reads TGTGCCAGTAGTATAGACGCCGGCTACGAGCAGTACTTC. This encodes CASSIDAGYEQYF.

There are a few counts of this clonotype. This chain uses TRBV20-1 with TRBJ2-1, with 11 bases aligning to TRBD2. Unmatched junction bases numbered 5, after V lost 2 bases and J lost 2 bases. Germline values: CDR1 DFQATT, CDR2 SNEGSKA (reference sequence). The CDR3 loop spans 16 amino acids. The chain's CDR3 is CSARLASGRTYNEQFF. In nucleotides, the CDR3 is TGCAGTGCTAGACTAGCTAGCGGGAGGACCTACAATGAGCAGTTCTTC.

The chain employs TRBV4-2 and TRBJ2-5; 11 positions match TRBD2. Trimming at V came to 2 bases and at J to 5 bases, leaving 4 bases not matched to a gene. This CDR3 has 15 residues. The germline gives CDR1 LGHNA, CDR2 YNFKEQ. CDR3 residues: CASSQPWTSGETQYF. CDR3 nucleotide sequence: TGTGCCAGCAGCCAACCCTGGACTAGCGGGGAGACCCAGTACTTC.

The gene calls are TRBV20-1 and TRBJ2-6, with 7 positions matching TRBD1. Germline V gene lookup returns CDR1 DFQATT and CDR2 SNEGSKA (reference sequence). Trimming at V came to 0 bases and at J to 0 bases, leaving 8 bases not matched to a gene. CDR3 size: 18 residues. The CDR3 protein is CSARDLGTVGSGANVLTF. The CDR3 DNA follows: TGCAGTGCTAGAGATCTTGGGACAGTCGGCTCTGGGGCCAACGTCCTGACTTTC.

A few counts support this clonotype. Here the CDR3 DNA reads TGTGCCAGCAGTTACGGGACAGCCCCCCTCCACTTT. Its protein product is CASSYGTAPLHF. The rearrangement links TRBV6-5 to TRBJ1-6, with TRBD1 matching over 7 bases. The germline gives CDR1 MNHEY, CDR2 SVGAGI. With 2 bases clipped from V and 13 bases from J, the junction kept 2 bases outside the gene matches. The CDR3 loop spans 12 amino acids.

The chain recombines TRBV12-3 or TRBV12-4 with TRBJ1-3; the D gene is possibly TRBD1 (6 bases). Trimming pared 6 bases from V and 2 bases from J, leaving 8 bases between. This CDR3 has 13 amino acids. DNA of the CDR3: TGTGCCAGCAGGACAGGACCTGGAAACACCATATATTTT. This gives the protein CASRTGPGNTIYF.

This clonotype was seen only a few times. The V call is TRBV18, the J call TRBJ1-5; 11 bases map to TRBD1. Losses at the gene ends were 4 bases for V and 7 bases for J; bases not matched to a gene: 9. From germline, CDR1 is KGHSH and CDR2 LQKENI. This CDR3 comprises 16 residues. Here the CDR3 reads CASSRSGTGGDQPQHF. CDR3 bases: TGTGCCAGCTCACGATCCGGGACAGGGGGGGACCAGCCCCAGCATTTT.

The chain combines TRBV20-1 with TRBJ1-5; 10 nucleotides match TRBD1. Trimming cost V 6 bases and J 0 bases; bases outside gene matches: 8. The CDR3 contains 16 residues. Looked up from germline, CDR1 is DFQATT and CDR2 is SNEGSKA (reference sequence). The chain's CDR3 is CSAGQGGGYSNQPQHF. Here the CDR3 DNA reads TGCAGTGCCGGACAGGGGGGGGGGTATAGCAATCAGCCCCAGCATTTT.